This T cell receptor (beta chain) comes out of a study of siplizumab effects on memory and regulatory T cells. This clone has more than one count but fewer than ten. From germline, CDR1 is SQVTM and CDR2 ANQGSEA. Trimming took 8 bases from V and 3 from J, leaving 13 bases between them. The CDR3 extends over 13 amino acids. Assay used: immunoSEQ multiplex PCR; TCRdb lists only in-frame clones, some missing. The sample lists approximately 98,000 clones, 85% to 95% occurring once. This sequence originates from a human donor in good health. The rearrangement joins TRBV29-1 to TRBJ2-2; weak D call: TRBD1 (6 bases). Sequenced material: non-Treg CD4+ T cells sorted from blood. CDR3 amino acids: CSHREFDTGELFF. The CDR3 DNA follows: TGCAGCCACAGGGAATTCGACACCGGGGAGCTGTTTTTT.